The 2 T cell receptor beta chains presented below share a single source sample, sequenced in a study of shared clonotypes between healthy human individuals. The data were produced by immunoSEQ multiplex PCR, yet TCRdb's version contains in-frame clones alone and is incomplete. Altogether about 610,000 clones are present, 97% being singletons, with the ten largest covering 0.045% to 0.06%. Specimen: naive CD4+ T cells sorted from blood. Subset of the sample: CD45RA+ positively selected. The receptors come from a woman in her twenties or thirties in good health.

CDR3 bases: TGTGCCAGCAGTTACCGGGCCCTTCAAGAGACCCAGTACTTC. This translates into CASSYRALQETQYF. The V gene is TRBV28, the J gene TRBJ2-5, with D hard to call. The CDR3 contains 14 residues. V lost 4 bases, J lost 2 bases, and 11 bases lay in between. The germline CDR1 and CDR2 sequences are MDHEN and SYDVKM.

This chain uses TRBV4-1 with TRBJ2-6; no reliable D call. This CDR3 region has 19 residues. V was clipped by 0 bases and J by 0 bases, with 15 bases between them. Germline-derived CDR1 and CDR2 are MGHRA and YSYEKL. CDR3 residues: CASSQELGRPSSGANVLTF. The CDR3 DNA follows: TGCGCCAGCAGCCAAGAATTAGGCCGGCCCAGCTCTGGGGCCAACGTCCTGACTTTC.